The rows below give T cell receptor beta chains drawn from one sample of a study of identical twins. TCRdb recomputed calls from the 5' RACE reads with MiXCR, one row per CDR3 protein. Of approximately 220,000 distinct CDR3 sequences listed, around a tenth are singletons. Sequenced sample: memory (CD45RO+) T cells sorted from blood. The source is a woman in her late teens or twenties in good health. Both conserved end residues are trimmed from each CDR3. Some rows have no size entry. The others give once, few or many, or a class for an expanded clone.

>TRBV6-5|many
ASSYSPPQGNSPLH
>TRBV3-1|many
ASSQGGVRRGLSNTEAF
>TRBV5-6|many
ASSLGGRNTEAF
>TRBV7-9|few
ASSLGSSQPQH
>TRBV6-1|few
ASSESGYGYT
>TRBV5-6|-
ASSLNRGTDTQY
>TRBV6-1|-
ASSARQLLLNTEAF
>TRBV20-1|few
SARGLAGGHNEQF
>TRBV5-1|-
ASSLGSGGAQETQY
>TRBV5-1|many
ASSLKPTDTQY
>TRBV6-2/TRBV6-3|-
ASSPLGEWADTQY
>TRBV2|-
ASSEGPTGGNWEQY
>TRBV4-2|-
ASSQDGLSIGELF
>TRBV18|-
ASSPSRTQY
>TRBV7-2|-
ASSLDYYSYEQY
>TRBV7-3|few
ASSLEQGLYNEQF
>TRBV11-2|-
ASSPRQGGYEQY
>TRBV5-6|many
ASSRPRVSGTYEQY
>TRBV27|few
ASSWGVEETQY
>TRBV5-1|few
ASSFSNNQPQH
>TRBV5-1|few
ASSATTGVWGTEAF
>TRBV7-2|many
ASSLSSAGETEQF
>TRBV5-1|few
ASSPLGVAEAF
>TRBV12-3/TRBV12-4|many
ASSLPQGTDTQY
>TRBV11-3|-
ASSPGWAGGSNYGYT
>TRBV11-2|few
ASSSSESLGYEQY
>TRBV5-5|-
ASSLSPSYNSPLH
>TRBV9|-
ASSRQNPTDTQY
>TRBV20-1|-
SARDWAGQETQY
>TRBV12-3/TRBV12-4|many
ASSSPGLVGTYEQY
>TRBV12-3/TRBV12-4|many
ASSFGAVSQY
>TRBV29-1|few
SVQATTSITDTQY
>TRBV12-3/TRBV12-4|many
ASMWYNEQF
>TRBV7-9|many
ASSLTGANTEAF
>TRBV6-1|few
ASSGYNSYEQY
>TRBV7-2|many
ASSTRGADTQY
>TRBV7-2|-
ASSVGPGGDEQF
>TRBV30|-
AWRSSGTLRSGF
>TRBV6-1|few
ASSPDRTDTQY
>TRBV11-3|-
ASSLKTSSYNEQF
>TRBV20-1|few
SAREFASGEKLF
>TRBV6-1|many
ASSRLAGVPDTQY
>TRBV6-5|few
ASRTGADTQY
>TRBV14|-
ASSQDQIEQY
>TRBV9|-
ASSGGQGALVETQY
>TRBV11-2|-
ASSLIWTSGGNTGELF
>TRBV29-1|-
SVRSGINTEAF
>TRBV29-1|few
SVGWVGRNTEAF
>TRBV5-5|few
ASSPGQREDTQY
>TRBV3-1|few
ASSQAVDNSPLH
>TRBV27|-
ASRHKPGPYEQY